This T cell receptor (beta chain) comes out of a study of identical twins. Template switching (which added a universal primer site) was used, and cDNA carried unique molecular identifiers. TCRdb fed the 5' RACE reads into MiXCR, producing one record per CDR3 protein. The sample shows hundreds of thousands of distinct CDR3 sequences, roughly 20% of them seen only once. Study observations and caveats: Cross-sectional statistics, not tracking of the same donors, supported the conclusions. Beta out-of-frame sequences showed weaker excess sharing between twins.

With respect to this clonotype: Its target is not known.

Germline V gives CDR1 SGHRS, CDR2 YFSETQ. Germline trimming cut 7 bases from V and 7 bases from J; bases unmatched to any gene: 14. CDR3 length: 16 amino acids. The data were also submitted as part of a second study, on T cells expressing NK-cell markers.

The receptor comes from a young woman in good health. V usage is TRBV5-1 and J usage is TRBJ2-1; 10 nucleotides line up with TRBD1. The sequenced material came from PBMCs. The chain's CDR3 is CASSPTRDRGSNEQFF. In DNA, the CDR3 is TGCGCCAGCTCCCCAACCCGGGACAGGGGATCAAATGAGCAGTTCTTC.